Listed below are T cell receptor beta chains from one sample, sequenced in a study of blood T cells in healthy people across ages. MiXCR, applied by TCRdb to the 5' RACE reads, yields one record per CDR3 protein. The sample lists roughly 2 million distinct CDR3 sequences; about 50% were seen once. The sample was blood. These receptors came from a woman aged 40-49 years in good health. Each CDR3 is given with its conserved first and last residue. Each record gives: D gene, clone size, J gene, V gene, CDR3 DNA, CDR3 protein. D genes are given only for firm matches. Expanded clones are given a class, and other clones once, few, many or no size at all.

d_call: .; clone_size: .; j_call: TRBJ2-7; v_call: TRBV12-3/TRBV12-4; cdr3_nt: TGTGCCAGCGGATCCTCAGTTTTCGACAGCTCCTACAATGAGCAGTACTTC; cdr3_aa: CASGSSVFDSSYNEQYF
d_call: .; clone_size: .; j_call: TRBJ1-1; v_call: TRBV27; cdr3_nt: TGTGCCAGCAAGGGTCAGGTGAACACTGAAGCTTTCTTT; cdr3_aa: CASKGQVNTEAFF
d_call: .; clone_size: .; j_call: TRBJ2-1; v_call: TRBV7-2; cdr3_nt: TGTGCCAGCAGCTTTGCGATGACCCCTACCTACAATGAGCAGTTCTTC; cdr3_aa: CASSFAMTPTYNEQFF
d_call: TRBD1; clone_size: .; j_call: TRBJ1-1; v_call: TRBV6-5; cdr3_nt: TGTGCCAGCAGACGGGACAGGGGAAGCACTGAAGCTTTCTTT; cdr3_aa: CASRRDRGSTEAFF
d_call: .; clone_size: .; j_call: TRBJ2-3; v_call: TRBV20-1; cdr3_nt: TGCAGTGCTAGAGATACCCCAGGGCCAAGCACAGATACGCAGTATTTT; cdr3_aa: CSARDTPGPSTDTQYF
d_call: TRBD2; clone_size: once; j_call: TRBJ2-1; v_call: TRBV4-3; cdr3_nt: TGCGCCAGCAGCCAGAGCGGGGGGTCTAATGAGCAGTTCTTC; cdr3_aa: CASSQSGGSNEQFF
d_call: .; clone_size: .; j_call: TRBJ2-1; v_call: TRBV7-9; cdr3_nt: TGTGCCAGCAGCTTATATAAGGGGGGGCCGGGATATAATGAGCAGTTCTTC; cdr3_aa: CASSLYKGGPGYNEQFF
d_call: TRBD1; clone_size: .; j_call: TRBJ2-4; v_call: TRBV6-5; cdr3_nt: TGTGCCAGCAGTTACAACCGGGACAGGGCCAAAAACATTCAGTACTTC; cdr3_aa: CASSYNRDRAKNIQYF
d_call: .; clone_size: few; j_call: TRBJ1-2; v_call: TRBV7-9; cdr3_nt: TGTGCCAGCAGCTTATCGCCGGGACGGAGTTATGGCTACACCTTC; cdr3_aa: CASSLSPGRSYGYTF
d_call: .; clone_size: .; j_call: TRBJ2-3; v_call: TRBV4-3; cdr3_nt: TGCGCCAGCAGCCTTCAGGAGGCGGGCCCAGATACGCAGTATTTT; cdr3_aa: CASSLQEAGPDTQYF
d_call: .; clone_size: .; j_call: TRBJ2-1; v_call: TRBV24-1; cdr3_nt: TGTGCCACCAGTGATCTCCGTTTGGATGAGCAGTTCTTC; cdr3_aa: CATSDLRLDEQFF
d_call: .; clone_size: .; j_call: TRBJ2-2; v_call: TRBV6-1; cdr3_nt: TGTGCCAGCAGTGCTCTACAGGGTAGCGGGGAGCTGTTTTTT; cdr3_aa: CASSALQGSGELFF
d_call: .; clone_size: .; j_call: TRBJ2-7; v_call: TRBV10-3; cdr3_nt: TGTGCCATCAAGGAGGGCACCCCCTACGAGCAGTACTTC; cdr3_aa: CAIKEGTPYEQYF
d_call: .; clone_size: .; j_call: TRBJ2-1; v_call: TRBV18; cdr3_nt: TGTGCCAGCTCACCTGGCGGGAACAATGAGCAGTTCTTC; cdr3_aa: CASSPGGNNEQFF
d_call: TRBD1; clone_size: .; j_call: TRBJ2-7; v_call: TRBV20-1; cdr3_nt: TGCAGTGCAGCACAGGGGCTACACGAGCAGTACTTC; cdr3_aa: CSAAQGLHEQYF
d_call: TRBD2; clone_size: .; j_call: TRBJ2-7; v_call: TRBV6-2/TRBV6-3; cdr3_nt: TGTGCCAGCAGGCCGGGGGGAAGCTACTTCACCTACGAGCAGTACTTC; cdr3_aa: CASRPGGSYFTYEQYF
d_call: .; clone_size: few; j_call: TRBJ2-3; v_call: TRBV29-1; cdr3_nt: TGCAGCGTTGAAGATGGGGGGGCGAATACGCAGTATTTT; cdr3_aa: CSVEDGGANTQYF
d_call: .; clone_size: .; j_call: TRBJ1-2; v_call: TRBV12-3/TRBV12-4; cdr3_nt: TGTGCCAGCACCCTAGACCCTGTCTATGGCTACACCTTC; cdr3_aa: CASTLDPVYGYTF
d_call: .; clone_size: .; j_call: TRBJ2-6; v_call: TRBV6-6; cdr3_nt: TGTGCCAGCAGTTACGATGGGAGCTCTGGGGCCAACGTCCTGACTTTC; cdr3_aa: CASSYDGSSGANVLTF
d_call: .; clone_size: .; j_call: TRBJ1-5; v_call: TRBV6-5; cdr3_nt: TGTGCCAGCAGTTGGGGGCCCGCAGCGGATCAGCCCCAGCATTTT; cdr3_aa: CASSWGPAADQPQHF
d_call: TRBD2; clone_size: once; j_call: TRBJ2-1; v_call: TRBV20-1; cdr3_nt: TGCAGTGCTAGAGGTGGGCTAGCGGGGGGTAGCTCCTACAATGAGCAGTTCTTC; cdr3_aa: CSARGGLAGGSSYNEQFF
d_call: TRBD1; clone_size: .; j_call: TRBJ1-1; v_call: TRBV20-1; cdr3_nt: TGCAGTGCTCCTCCACAGGGGAAGAACACTGAAGCTTTCTTT; cdr3_aa: CSAPPQGKNTEAFF
d_call: TRBD1; clone_size: once; j_call: TRBJ1-2; v_call: TRBV18; cdr3_nt: TGTGCCAGCTCACCACCGCCGGGACAGGGAGATAATGGCCACACCTTC; cdr3_aa: CASSPPPGQGDNGHTF
d_call: TRBD2; clone_size: .; j_call: TRBJ2-3; v_call: TRBV27; cdr3_nt: TGTGCCAGCAGGGGACTAGCGGGGGGGCCGAAAGATACGCAGTATTTT; cdr3_aa: CASRGLAGGPKDTQYF
d_call: .; clone_size: .; j_call: TRBJ1-5; v_call: TRBV2; cdr3_nt: TGTGCCAGCACTGTTTCTGGGGGGGGACAACACAATCAGCCCCAGCATTTT; cdr3_aa: CASTVSGGGQHNQPQHF
d_call: TRBD2; clone_size: few; j_call: TRBJ2-1; v_call: TRBV24-1; cdr3_nt: TGTGCCACCAGTATCGGGGGGGGGATCAATGAGCAGTTCTTC; cdr3_aa: CATSIGGGINEQFF
d_call: .; clone_size: .; j_call: TRBJ2-1; v_call: TRBV4-2; cdr3_nt: TGTGCCAGCAGCCCAGGGCGGGGACGCTCCTACAATGAGCAGTTCTTC; cdr3_aa: CASSPGRGRSYNEQFF
d_call: .; clone_size: many; j_call: TRBJ2-7; v_call: TRBV5-1; cdr3_nt: TGCGCCAGCAGCTTGGGACAGATAACCTACGAGCAGTACTTC; cdr3_aa: CASSLGQITYEQYF
d_call: .; clone_size: .; j_call: TRBJ2-7; v_call: TRBV4-3; cdr3_nt: TGCGCCAGCAGCCAAGGAGGGGTCCCCTACGAGCAGTACTTC; cdr3_aa: CASSQGGVPYEQYF
d_call: .; clone_size: .; j_call: TRBJ2-1; v_call: TRBV7-9; cdr3_nt: TGTGCCAGCAGCTTAGACAGAGCAGAGACCCAGTTCTTC; cdr3_aa: CASSLDRAETQFF
d_call: TRBD2; clone_size: .; j_call: TRBJ2-7; v_call: TRBV5-1; cdr3_nt: TGCGCCAGCAGCAGAGACCCGGGGGGGCCCTACGAGCAGTACTTC; cdr3_aa: CASSRDPGGPYEQYF
d_call: TRBD2; clone_size: few; j_call: TRBJ2-3; v_call: TRBV7-2; cdr3_nt: TGTGCCAGCAGCCCCACTAGCGGGGGGGCGAAAGATACGCAGTATTTT; cdr3_aa: CASSPTSGGAKDTQYF
d_call: TRBD1; clone_size: many; j_call: TRBJ2-5; v_call: TRBV7-2; cdr3_nt: TGTGCCAGCAGCCCAAGACAGGGGCGGGAGACCCAGTACTTC; cdr3_aa: CASSPRQGRETQYF
d_call: .; clone_size: .; j_call: TRBJ2-5; v_call: TRBV5-6; cdr3_nt: TGTGCCAGCAGCTTGAGGCCAGGACGCTATCAAGAGACCCAGTACTTC; cdr3_aa: CASSLRPGRYQETQYF
d_call: TRBD2; clone_size: .; j_call: TRBJ2-3; v_call: TRBV25-1; cdr3_nt: TGTGCCACCTCGAGCGGCGGGGGGTGGGCAGATACGCAGTATTTT; cdr3_aa: CATSSGGGWADTQYF
d_call: .; clone_size: few; j_call: TRBJ2-5; v_call: TRBV15; cdr3_nt: TGTGCCACCAGCAGAGGTGGGGAACAAGAGACCCAGTACTTC; cdr3_aa: CATSRGGEQETQYF
d_call: TRBD1; clone_size: few; j_call: TRBJ1-2; v_call: TRBV7-2; cdr3_nt: TGTGCCAGCAGCTCGCTCCGAGGCCGGACAGGGCCGTATGGCTACACCTTC; cdr3_aa: CASSSLRGRTGPYGYTF
d_call: .; clone_size: .; j_call: TRBJ2-1; v_call: TRBV2; cdr3_nt: TGTGCCAGCGAAGGCGGCCCGACTTACAATGAGCAGTTCTTC; cdr3_aa: CASEGGPTYNEQFF
d_call: .; clone_size: .; j_call: TRBJ1-2; v_call: TRBV10-3; cdr3_nt: TGTGCCATCAGTGAATTCGACAGGCCGGGCTATGGCTACACCTTC; cdr3_aa: CAISEFDRPGYGYTF
d_call: .; clone_size: few; j_call: TRBJ1-1; v_call: TRBV18; cdr3_nt: TGTGCCAGCTCACCCACGGGAAGGCCAACTCATTCCGAAGCTTTCTTT; cdr3_aa: CASSPTGRPTHSEAFF
d_call: TRBD2; clone_size: .; j_call: TRBJ2-1; v_call: TRBV7-2; cdr3_nt: TGTGCCAGCAGCTTAGCTCCGGGGGGGGGCCAGAATGAGCAGTTCTTC; cdr3_aa: CASSLAPGGGQNEQFF
d_call: .; clone_size: .; j_call: TRBJ2-5; v_call: TRBV7-7; cdr3_nt: TGTGCTAGCAGCTTAGCCCCACGGGGGCATAGGACCCAGTACTTC; cdr3_aa: CASSLAPRGHRTQYF
d_call: .; clone_size: once; j_call: TRBJ1-1; v_call: TRBV4-3; cdr3_nt: TGCGCCAGCAGCCAAGGACTAGGGGTGAACACTGAAGCTTTCTTT; cdr3_aa: CASSQGLGVNTEAFF
d_call: .; clone_size: few; j_call: TRBJ2-3; v_call: TRBV4-2; cdr3_nt: TGTGCCAGCAGCCACGGCGGGGACACAGATACGCAGTATTTT; cdr3_aa: CASSHGGDTDTQYF
d_call: TRBD2; clone_size: few; j_call: TRBJ2-7; v_call: TRBV4-3; cdr3_nt: TGCGCCAGCAGCCAAGATAGCGGACTAGCTCCCTACGAGCAGTACTTC; cdr3_aa: CASSQDSGLAPYEQYF
d_call: TRBD1; clone_size: .; j_call: TRBJ2-5; v_call: TRBV29-1; cdr3_nt: TGCAGCGTTGGGACGGGACAGGAGGGAGCCCAGTACTTC; cdr3_aa: CSVGTGQEGAQYF